The entry below gives a single TCR beta chain sequence along with its context. Its target is not known. At least one anti-epileptic drug was given before surgery. The method was immunoSEQ multiplex PCR; TCRdb's version includes in-frame clones alone and lacks a portion of them. The sample has under 150,000 clones; 94% are singletons. The data derive from a study of brain T cells in children with intractable seizures. Findings and limits, study-wide: HCMV serostatus was not known, and viral specificity came from CDR3 similarity only. Clones missing pre-surgery may reflect undersampling of that blood sample.

The TCR comes from a boy under two years old with hemimegalencephaly and intractable seizures. The sequencing used peripheral blood, collected at surgery.

Written as DNA, the CDR3 is TGTGCCAGCAGCCCCGACCCCCGGGAGCTAGCCAAAAACATTCAGTACTTC. Protein product: CASSPDPRELAKNIQYF. This sequence joins TRBV4-2 and TRBJ2-4, with D possibly being TRBD2 (6 bases). Between the trimmed V and J ends, which lost 4 bases and 0 bases, there was a span of 16 bases. The germline V gene has CDR1 LGHNA and CDR2 YNFKEQ. This CDR3 region has 17 residues.